This TCR beta chain was recovered during a study of blood T cell repertoires in COVID-19. As for the study in general: COVID-19 samples from acute and convalescent phases originated in the United States, Italy and Spain. The analysed material was cDNA or gDNA that came from T cells, B-cell-depleted T cells, or PBMCs.

The ends were cut back, 2 bases at V and 6 bases at J, with 13 bases in the middle. The CDR3 length is 15 residues. Germline loops: CDR1 MNHNY, CDR2 SVGAGI (reference sequence). This clone was counted only a few times. In the original analysis: Nucleated cell number was recorded as an estimate derived from reference gene primer amplification. Assay used: immunoSEQ multiplex PCR; TCRdb lists only in-frame clones, some missing. D and trimming were read from the DNA, whereas the V and J calls and clone size are those reported in that table. The repertoire has approximately 92,000 clones, around three quarters of them found once; the top ten carry 8% to 9%.

The TCR sequence derives from a man between 50 and 59 years old who had recovered from COVID-19. The specimen was peripheral blood. This chain joins TRBV6-6 and TRBJ2-2; D not certain. CDR3 protein: CASSYSIQVPGELFF. The CDR3 region has the DNA TGTGCCAGCAGTTACAGCATCCAGGTCCCCGGGGAGCTGTTTTTT.